This T cell receptor (beta chain) comes out of a study of T cells in Graves' hyperthyroidism and ophthalmopathy (dated by TCRdb to between 2018 and 2020). For the wider study: Peripheral blood samples were taken at initial diagnosis, before any treatment was given. The study also compared thyroid tissue and blood T-cell repertoires from about six Graves' hyperthyroidism patients. The paper reports TCR Vbeta CDR3 sequencing of fewer than 150 peripheral blood samples: 40 to 45 ophthalmopathy, fewer than 80 hyperthyroidism and around 17 progressor patients. The roughly 90 discovery patients were divided at random into training and test sets in a 7:3 ratio. Whether ophthalmopathy could be predicted prospectively was tested in an independent validation cohort made up of some 20 hyperthyroidism patients plus 17 patients who later progressed to ophthalmopathy. To identify distinguishing TCR V-J signatures, a discovery cohort of 100 patients was used, comprising 43 with Graves' ophthalmopathy and 57 with stable Graves' hyperthyroidism. Once sampling was done, hyperthyroidism patients were given methimazole at a starting dose of 30 mg daily, whereas ophthalmopathy patients were given high-dose intravenous methylprednisolone. Results and caveats for the whole study, not just this receptor: Ophthalmopathy was separated from stable hyperthyroidism by a 13 V-J signature model, with over 85% sensitivity and 81% to 82% specificity obtained in cross-validation and 80%/75% obtained in testing. In validation, the model predicted progression to ophthalmopathy with approximately 69% sensitivity and roughly 75% specificity, a median of about 6.7 months before onset. No statistical method was used to fix the sample size in advance, and group allocation was not hidden from the investigators. Most expanded thyroid clonotypes (frequency above 0.001) were also found in blood, which suggests that blood repertoires may mirror thyroid immune responses.

Note on this clonotype: What antigen it recognizes has not been identified. A single base separates this from a much larger clone, so it may be a read error.

TCR beta CDR3 regions were amplified from RNA transcripts. For the first round of RT-PCR on the TCR CDR3, the HTBI primer set was used together with the Qiagen OneStep RT-PCR kit. The libraries were constructed in a second round of multiplex PCR and then size-selected and purified. Sequencing of the libraries was done on an Illumina HiSeq2000 using paired-end 100 bp reads. In the paper's pipeline: Raw data were processed with SOAPnuke, discarding reads with adapters, uncalled bases, mean Phred below 15, or no exact constant-primer or identifier match. COPE v1.2.5 was used to merge the high-quality paired reads, and each unique nucleotide sequence was defined as a clonotype. MiTCR v1.1 was used to align clonotypes to the IMGT TRBV, TRBD and TRBJ reference segments. The analysis included only V-J combinations with a frequency above 0.0001, which together covered 99% to 99.2% of the repertoires. A TCS score was defined as the ratio between F50 (clonal expansion) and ExV (chaos), using BLOSUM62-based TCRdist between CDR3 peptides within each V-J. Welch's t-statistics and random forest reduced fewer than 600 V-J features to 13, which were used in a naive Bayes classifier (R e1071). Using fastp at Q25 and MiXCR, TCRdb reprocessed the public reads and kept productive beta chains. Duplicate CDR3 protein sequences are folded into a single record with the most common DNA and genes. The authors' filters were not applied to this entry. Counted in this sample were 350,000 or so distinct CDR3 sequences; approximately 18% of them appeared once. The ten most abundant clones make up around 16% of the sample.

Ophthalmopathy patients had moderately to severely active disease, Clinical Activity Score of at least 3, NOSPECS grade of at least 4, and duration under 3 months. Any patient with an uncontrolled infection, another autoimmune disease, pregnancy or lactation was excluded. Diagnoses were established on the basis of clinical symptoms, serum thyroxine and TRAb, thyroid ultrasound, and orbital computed tomography. PBMCs were separated from roughly 10 ml of fresh peripheral blood using Ficoll-Paque density gradient centrifugation. Total RNA was extracted with Trizol reagent, and quality was checked on an Agilent 2100 Bioanalyzer. The CDR3 sequence holds 15 residues, the cysteine and phenylalanine included. Only the CDR3 region is kept as DNA, spanning 45 bases read in frame from base 1. V lost 0 bases and J lost 2 bases; the stretch between them is 12 bases long. The germline V gene provides CDR1 SGDLS and CDR2 YYNGEE.

Sequenced input: blood. The sequence was obtained from a woman in her forties with Graves' ophthalmopathy. The chain is assembled from TRBV9 and TRBJ2-7, with the D call perhaps TRBD1 or TRBD2, each one matching 5 bases. The CDR3 sequence is CASSVGRDPAYEQYF. The bases are TGTGCCAGCAGCGTAGGACGGGACCCCGCCTACGAGCAGTACTTC.